This T cell receptor beta chain stems from a study of blood T cell repertoires in COVID-19. For the study at large: Sources were T cells, B-cell-depleted T cells, or PBMCs; the material itself was cDNA or gDNA.

As handled by the study authors: Nucleated cell number was recorded as an estimate derived from reference gene primer amplification. Here immunoSEQ multiplex PCR was the method, and the copy in TCRdb shows in-frame clones only, minus some. D and trimming come from the DNA, and the V and J calls and clone size come from that table. This sample has about 74,000 clones, with almost 90% found just once. This CDR3 has 14 residues. V trimming: 5 bases; J trimming: 2 bases; junction bases outside the gene matches: 3. Germline V gene sequence: CDR1 LGHNA, CDR2 YSLEER. This clone was detected only once. Sequencing was done on a sample of peripheral blood. The rearrangement uses TRBV4-3 and TRBJ1-2; 9 bases align to TRBD1. The TCR was taken from a woman of 80 years or more with active or convalescent COVID-19. The CDR3 spells CASSAGQGNYGYTF. In nucleotides, the CDR3 is TGCGCCAGCAGCGCGGGACAGGGCAACTATGGCTACACCTTC.